The source of this T cell receptor beta chain is a study of cytomegalovirus exposure and HLA in healthy donors. Study at large: The approximately 120 validation repertoires, a later analysis reported, used the same platform as the roughly 650 repertoires from the first cohort. Study-wide results and limits: Reportedly, cytomegalovirus status was diagnosed with high sensitivity and specificity. Three CMV-associated chains were confirmed in vitro to be specific for CMV antigens. Generally TCR sequences proved uncommon, though certain public TCRs appeared in numerous donors.

V lost 6 bases, J lost 2 bases, and 15 bases lay in between. The CDR3 is 15 residues long. Germline V lookup: CDR1 MNHEY, CDR2 SVGAGI. Sequenced by immunoSEQ multiplex PCR; TCRdb stores in-frame clones only, minus some. This table has about 150,000 clones, about 89% appearing once. Note on this clone: Its antigen is currently unknown.

The sequence derives from a woman under 30 in good health and CMV-seropositive. This chain joins TRBV6-5 and TRBJ2-3; D gene unclear. The source material was PBMCs. The CDR3 DNA is TGTGCCAGCAGACGGTTGACCCTAGACACAGATACGCAGTATTTT. Protein sequence: CASRRLTLDTDTQYF.